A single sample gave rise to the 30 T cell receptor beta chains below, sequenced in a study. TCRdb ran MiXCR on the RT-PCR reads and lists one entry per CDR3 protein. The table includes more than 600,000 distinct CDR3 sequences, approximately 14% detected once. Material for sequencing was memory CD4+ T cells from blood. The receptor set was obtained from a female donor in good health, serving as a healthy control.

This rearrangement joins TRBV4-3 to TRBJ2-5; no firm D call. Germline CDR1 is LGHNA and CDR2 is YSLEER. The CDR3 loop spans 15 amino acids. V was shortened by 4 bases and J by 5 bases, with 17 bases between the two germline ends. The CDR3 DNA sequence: TGCGCCAGCAGCCGTATCGAAGGCCCCTCGGAGACCCAGTACTTC. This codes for CASSRIEGPSETQYF.

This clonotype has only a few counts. CDR3 sequence: CASGQGDSPLHF. The CDR3 DNA reads TGCGCCAGCGGACAGGGAGATTCACCCCTCCACTTT. The chain couples TRBV5-1 to TRBJ1-6, with 8 bases identical to TRBD1. The junction had 2 bases not matched to a gene; V was cut back by 7 bases and J by 8 bases. In germline, CDR1 is SGHRS, CDR2 YFSETQ. The CDR3 extends over 12 amino acids. Full variable domain (rest looked up from reference TRBV5-1 and TRBJ1-6): KAGVTQTPRYLIKTRGQQVTLSCSPISGHRSVSWYQQTPGQGLQFLFEYFSETQRNKGNFPGRFSGRQFSNSRSEMNVSTLELGDSALYLCASGQGDSPLHFGNGTRLTVT.

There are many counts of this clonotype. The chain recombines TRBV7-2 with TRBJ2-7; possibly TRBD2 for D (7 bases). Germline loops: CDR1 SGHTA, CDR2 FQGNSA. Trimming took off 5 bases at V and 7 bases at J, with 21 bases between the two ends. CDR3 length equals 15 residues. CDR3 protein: CASSEGGADLLEQYF. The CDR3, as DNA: TGTGCCAGCAGCGAGGGGGGGGCAGACCTCTTAGAGCAGTACTTC.

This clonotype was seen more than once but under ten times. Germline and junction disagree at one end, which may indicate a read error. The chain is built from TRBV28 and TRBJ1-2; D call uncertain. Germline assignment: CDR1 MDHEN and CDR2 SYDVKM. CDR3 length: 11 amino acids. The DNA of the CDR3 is TGTGCCAGCAGTTTTGAGAGTGTAAGGGCCTTC. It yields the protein CASSFESVRAF.

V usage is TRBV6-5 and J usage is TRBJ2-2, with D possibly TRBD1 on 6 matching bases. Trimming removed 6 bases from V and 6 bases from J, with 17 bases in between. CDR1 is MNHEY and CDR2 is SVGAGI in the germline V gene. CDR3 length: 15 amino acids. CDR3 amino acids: CASSQGFFLSGELFF. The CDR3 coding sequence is TGTGCCAGCAGCCAGGGGTTTTTCTTATCCGGGGAGCTGTTTTTT.

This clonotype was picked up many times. The DNA of the CDR3 is TGTGCCAGCAGTTTTAATTGGGACGGCTCGAACACTGAAGCTTTCTTT. Encoded protein: CASSFNWDGSNTEAFF. The V call is TRBV6-5, the J call TRBJ1-1; possibly TRBD1 for D (5 bases). V dropped 4 bases and J dropped 1 base, with 16 bases sitting between them. CDR1 is MNHEY and CDR2 is SVGAGI in the germline V gene. This CDR3 region has 16 residues.

The CDR3 nucleotides are TGTGCCAGCAGCTTATGGGGAGAAATAGGCACTGAAGCTTTCTTT. This translates into CASSLWGEIGTEAFF. The gene calls are TRBV7-2 and TRBJ1-1; D ambiguous. Germline CDR1 SGHTA, CDR2 FQGNSA. Trimming cost V 2 bases and J 4 bases, with 14 bases left between them. The CDR3 extends over 15 amino acids.

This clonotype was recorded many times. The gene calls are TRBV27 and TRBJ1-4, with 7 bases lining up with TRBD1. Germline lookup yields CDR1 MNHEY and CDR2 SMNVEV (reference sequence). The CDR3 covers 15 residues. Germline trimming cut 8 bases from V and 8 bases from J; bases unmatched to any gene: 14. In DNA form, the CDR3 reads TGTGCCAGCTCCTCCTGGCAGGACAGGCGAGAAAAACTGTTTTTT. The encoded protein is CASSSWQDRREKLFF.

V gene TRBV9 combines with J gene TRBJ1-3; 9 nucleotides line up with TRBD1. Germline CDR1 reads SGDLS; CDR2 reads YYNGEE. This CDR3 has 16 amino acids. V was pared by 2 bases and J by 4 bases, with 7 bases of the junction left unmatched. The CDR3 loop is CASSVSGQGLGNTIYF. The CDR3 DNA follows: TGTGCCAGCAGCGTCTCCGGACAGGGGCTGGGAAACACCATATATTTT.

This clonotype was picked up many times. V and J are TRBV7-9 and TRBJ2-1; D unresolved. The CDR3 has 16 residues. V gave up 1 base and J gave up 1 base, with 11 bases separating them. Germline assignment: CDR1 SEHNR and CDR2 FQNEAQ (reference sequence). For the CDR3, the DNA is TGTGCCAGCAGCTTAGGAGGTAGCCGGTCCTACAATGAGCAGTTCTTC. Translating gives CASSLGGSRSYNEQFF.

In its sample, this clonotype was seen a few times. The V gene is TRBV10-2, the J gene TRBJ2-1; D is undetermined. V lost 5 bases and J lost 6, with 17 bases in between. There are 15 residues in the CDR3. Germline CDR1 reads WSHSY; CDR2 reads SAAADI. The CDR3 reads CASSKTVLTLNEQFF. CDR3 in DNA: TGCGCCAGCAGTAAGACCGTCCTAACCCTCAATGAGCAGTTCTTC.

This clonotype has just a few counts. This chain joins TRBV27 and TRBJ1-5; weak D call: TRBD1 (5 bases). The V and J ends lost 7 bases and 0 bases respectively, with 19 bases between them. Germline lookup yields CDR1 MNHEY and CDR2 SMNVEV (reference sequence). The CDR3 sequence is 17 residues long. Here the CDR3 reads CASTPRQLFNSNQPQHF. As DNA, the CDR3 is TGTGCCAGCACCCCTAGACAGTTATTTAATAGCAATCAGCCCCAGCATTTT.

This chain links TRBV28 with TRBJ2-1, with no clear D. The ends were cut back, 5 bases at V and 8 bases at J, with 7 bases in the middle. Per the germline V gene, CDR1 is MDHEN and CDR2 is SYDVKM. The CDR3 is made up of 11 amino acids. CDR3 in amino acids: CASSIRDEQFF. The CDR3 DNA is TGTGCCAGCAGTATTAGGGATGAGCAGTTCTTC.

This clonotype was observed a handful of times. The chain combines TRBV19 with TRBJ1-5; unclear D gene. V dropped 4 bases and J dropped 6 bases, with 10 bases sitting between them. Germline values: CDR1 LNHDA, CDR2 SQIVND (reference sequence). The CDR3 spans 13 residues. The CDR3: CASSNRVGQPQHF. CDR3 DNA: TGTGCCAGTAGTAACCGGGTAGGTCAGCCCCAGCATTTT.

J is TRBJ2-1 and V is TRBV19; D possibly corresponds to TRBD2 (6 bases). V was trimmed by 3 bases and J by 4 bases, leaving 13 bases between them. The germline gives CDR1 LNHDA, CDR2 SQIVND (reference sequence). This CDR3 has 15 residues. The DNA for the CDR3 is TGTGCCAGTAGTATGGGTAGCGGCTCATACAATGAGCAGTTCTTC. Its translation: CASSMGSGSYNEQFF.

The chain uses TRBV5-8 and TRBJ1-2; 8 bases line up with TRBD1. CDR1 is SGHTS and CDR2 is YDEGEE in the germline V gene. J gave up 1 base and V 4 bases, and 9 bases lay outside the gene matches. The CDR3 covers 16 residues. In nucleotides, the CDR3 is TGTGCCAGCAGCCTGGGACAGGCGTGGGGTAACTATGGCTACACCTTC. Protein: CASSLGQAWGNYGYTF.

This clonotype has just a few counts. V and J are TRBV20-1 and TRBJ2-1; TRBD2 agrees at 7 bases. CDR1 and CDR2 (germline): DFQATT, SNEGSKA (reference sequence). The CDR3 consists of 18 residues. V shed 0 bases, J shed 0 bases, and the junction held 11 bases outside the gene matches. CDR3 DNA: TGCAGTGCTAGAGATCCGGGCGGGAGCCTTAGCTCCTACAATGAGCAGTTCTTC. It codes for CSARDPGGSLSSYNEQFF.

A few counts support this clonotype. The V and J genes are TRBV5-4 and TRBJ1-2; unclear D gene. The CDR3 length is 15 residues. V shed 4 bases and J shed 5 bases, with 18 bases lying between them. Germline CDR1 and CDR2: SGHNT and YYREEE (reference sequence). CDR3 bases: TGTGCCAGCAGCCCGAAACCCGGGAGGGATTATGGCTACACCTTC. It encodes CASSPKPGRDYGYTF.

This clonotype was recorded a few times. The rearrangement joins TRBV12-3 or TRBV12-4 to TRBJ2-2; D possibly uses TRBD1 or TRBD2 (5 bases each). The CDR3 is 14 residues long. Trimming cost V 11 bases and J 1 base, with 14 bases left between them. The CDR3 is CAVGAGRNTGELFF. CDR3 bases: TGTGCCGTTGGGGCGGGTCGGAACACCGGGGAGCTGTTTTTT.

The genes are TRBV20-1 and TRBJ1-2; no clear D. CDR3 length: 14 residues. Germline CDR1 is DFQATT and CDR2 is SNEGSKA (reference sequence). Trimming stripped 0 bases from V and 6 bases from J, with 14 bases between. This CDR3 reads CSAREVGPTNGYTF. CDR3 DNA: TGCAGTGCTAGAGAAGTTGGGCCTACCAATGGCTACACCTTC.

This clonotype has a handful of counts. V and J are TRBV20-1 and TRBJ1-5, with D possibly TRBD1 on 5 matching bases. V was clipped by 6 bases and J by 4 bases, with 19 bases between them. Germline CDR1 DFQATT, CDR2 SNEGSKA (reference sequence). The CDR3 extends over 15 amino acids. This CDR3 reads CSAGDRRKGNQPQHF. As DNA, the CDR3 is TGCAGTGCGGGGGACCGCCGAAAAGGGAATCAGCCCCAGCATTTT.

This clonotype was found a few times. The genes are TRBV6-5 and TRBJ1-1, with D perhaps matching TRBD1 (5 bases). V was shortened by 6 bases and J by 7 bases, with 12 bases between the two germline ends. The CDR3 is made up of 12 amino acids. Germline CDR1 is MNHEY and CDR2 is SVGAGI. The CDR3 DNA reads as TGTGCCAGCAGATTCCGGGACCGTGAAGCTTTCTTT. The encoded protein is CASRFRDREAFF.

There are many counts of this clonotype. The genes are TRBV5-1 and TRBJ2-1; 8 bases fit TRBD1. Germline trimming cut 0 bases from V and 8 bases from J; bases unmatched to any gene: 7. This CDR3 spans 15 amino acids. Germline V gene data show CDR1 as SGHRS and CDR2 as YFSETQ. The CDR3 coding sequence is TGCGCCAGCAGCTTGGCGTCGACAGGGGTACATGAGCAGTTCTTC. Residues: CASSLASTGVHEQFF.

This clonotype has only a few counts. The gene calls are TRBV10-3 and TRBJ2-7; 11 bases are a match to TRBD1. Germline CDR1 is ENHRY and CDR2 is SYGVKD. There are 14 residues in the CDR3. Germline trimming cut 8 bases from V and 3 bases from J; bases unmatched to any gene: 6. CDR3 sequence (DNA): TGTGCCATCCATCCGGGACAGGGGGTCTACGAGCAGTACTTC. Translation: CAIHPGQGVYEQYF.

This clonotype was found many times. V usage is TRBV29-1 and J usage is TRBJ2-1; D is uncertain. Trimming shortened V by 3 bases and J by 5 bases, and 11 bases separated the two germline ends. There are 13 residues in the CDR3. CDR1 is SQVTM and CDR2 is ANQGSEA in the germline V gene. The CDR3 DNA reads TGCAGCGTTGACTGCGATTTGGACAATGAGCAGTTCTTC. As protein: CSVDCDLDNEQFF.

This CDR3 reads CASRTGVAGVETQYF. CDR3 bases: TGTGCCAGCAGGACGGGGGTAGCGGGAGTAGAGACCCAGTACTTC. The gene calls are TRBV7-2 and TRBJ2-5, with TRBD2 matching over 9 bases. CDR3 length: 15 residues. V shed 6 bases, J shed 4 bases, and the junction held 9 bases outside the gene matches. CDR1 is SGHTA and CDR2 is FQGNSA in the germline V gene.

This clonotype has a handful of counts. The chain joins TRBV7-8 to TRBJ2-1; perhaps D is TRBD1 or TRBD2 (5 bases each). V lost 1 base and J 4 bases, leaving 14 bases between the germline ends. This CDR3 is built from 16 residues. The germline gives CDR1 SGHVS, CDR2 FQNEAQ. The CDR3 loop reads CASSLGGITEYNEQFF. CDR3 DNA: TGTGCCAGCAGCTTAGGGGGGATAACGGAATACAATGAGCAGTTCTTC. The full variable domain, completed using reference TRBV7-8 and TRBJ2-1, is GAGVSQSPRYKVAKRGQDVALRCDPISGHVSLFWYQQALGQGPEFLTYFQNEAQLDKSGLPSDRFFAERPEGSVSTLKIQRTQQEDSAVYLCASSLGGITEYNEQFFGPGTRLTVL.

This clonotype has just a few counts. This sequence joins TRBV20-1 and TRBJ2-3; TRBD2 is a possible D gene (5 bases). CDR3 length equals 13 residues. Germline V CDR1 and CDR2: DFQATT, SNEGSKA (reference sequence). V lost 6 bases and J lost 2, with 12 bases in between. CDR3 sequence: CSASRGVTDTQYF. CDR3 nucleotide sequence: TGCAGTGCAAGTCGGGGAGTCACAGATACGCAGTATTTT.

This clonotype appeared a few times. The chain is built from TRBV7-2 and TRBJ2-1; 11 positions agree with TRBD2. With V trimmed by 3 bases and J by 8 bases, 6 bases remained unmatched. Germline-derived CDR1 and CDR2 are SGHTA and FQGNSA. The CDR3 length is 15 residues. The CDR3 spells CASSFTSGSGYEQFF. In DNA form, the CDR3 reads TGTGCCAGCAGCTTTACTAGCGGGAGTGGCTATGAGCAGTTCTTC.

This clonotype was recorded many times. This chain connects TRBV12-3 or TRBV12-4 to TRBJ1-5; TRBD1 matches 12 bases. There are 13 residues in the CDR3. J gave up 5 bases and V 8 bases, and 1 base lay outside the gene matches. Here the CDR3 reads CASGTGGDQPQHF. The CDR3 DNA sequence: TGTGCCAGCGGGACAGGGGGCGATCAGCCCCAGCATTTT.